A single sample is the source of the 31 T cell receptor beta chains below, sequenced in a study of Ad26.COV2.S vaccination and SARS-CoV-2 variants. The data were produced by immunoSEQ multiplex PCR, yet TCRdb's version contains in-frame clones alone and is incomplete. The data contain some 350,000 clones, approximately 85% of them singletons. Documented treatment: over 15 received Ad26.COV2.S at low or high dose, single or two shots; roughly five received placebo; per-sample allocation not given. Sampling took place 63 days after the first vaccine or placebo injection. This material consisted of peripheral blood, taken in a trial of Ad26.COV2.S vaccine versus placebo. Receptors originate from a person aged 18-60 years who received the Ad26.COV2.S COVID-19 vaccine or a placebo.

The V call is TRBV5-6, the J call TRBJ1-6; 9 bases match TRBD1. V lost 6 bases and J lost 4; bases outside the gene matches: 5. CDR3 size: 15 residues. The germline CDR1 and CDR2 sequences are SGHDT and YYEEEE. In nucleotides, the CDR3 is TGTGCCAGCACTGAACAGGGGGCGTATAATTCACCCCTCCACTTT. Translated, it gives CASTEQGAYNSPLHF.

This clone has just a few counts. This rearrangement joins TRBV2 to TRBJ1-5; D ambiguous. The CDR3 is made up of 18 amino acids. Looked up from germline, CDR1 is SNHLY and CDR2 is FYNNEI. V shed 6 bases and J shed 0 bases, with 21 bases lying between them. CDR3 in amino acids: CASSLSSVGGSSNQPQHF. CDR3 bases: TGTGCCAGCAGCCTAAGTTCCGTGGGAGGGAGTAGCAATCAGCCCCAGCATTTT. The entire variable domain, with the rest obtained from reference TRBV2 and TRBJ1-5, is as follows: EPEVTQTPSHQVTQMGQEVILRCVPISNHLYFYWYRQILGQKVEFLVSFYNNEISEKSEIFDDQFSVERPDGSNFTLKIRSTKLEDSAMYFCASSLSSVGGSSNQPQHFGDGTRLSIL.

The sample holds a few counts of this clone. The sample carries other DNA sequences with the same CDR3. V gene TRBV5-1 combines with J gene TRBJ2-1, with 7 bases fitting TRBD2. CDR1 SGHRS and CDR2 YFSETQ come from the germline V gene. With V trimmed by 6 bases and J by 2 bases, 5 bases remained unmatched. This CDR3 has 14 amino acids. CDR3 DNA: TGCGCCAGCAATCCTAGCGGAACCTACAATGAGCAGTTCTTC. Translated, it gives CASNPSGTYNEQFF.

J is TRBJ1-2 and V is TRBV5-8; 9 bases line up with TRBD1. From germline, CDR1 is SGHTS and CDR2 YDEGEE. There are 15 residues in the CDR3. The V gene end was trimmed by 3 bases and the J gene end by 3 bases; junction bases not matched to a gene: 6. The CDR3, as DNA: TGTGCCAGCAGCTGGGGGGACAGGGTCGACTATGGCTACACCTTC. The encoded protein is CASSWGDRVDYGYTF. Full variable domain (rest looked up from reference TRBV5-8 and TRBJ1-2): EAGVTQSPTHLIKTRGQQATLRCSPISGHTSVYWYQQALGLGLQFLLWYDEGEERNRGNFPPRFSGRQFPNYSSELNVNALELEDSALYLCASSWGDRVDYGYTFGSGTRLTVV.

The V and J genes are TRBV19 and TRBJ2-2; 7 bases fit TRBD2. With V trimmed by 2 bases and J by 5 bases, 5 bases remained unmatched. Germline V CDR1 and CDR2: LNHDA, SQIVND (reference sequence). This CDR3 has 15 amino acids. CDR3: CASSIPRGDTGELFF. CDR3 in DNA: TGTGCCAGTAGTATACCACGGGGGGATACCGGGGAGCTGTTTTTT.

The V gene is TRBV4-1, the J gene TRBJ1-1; D unresolved. Germline V lookup: CDR1 MGHRA, CDR2 YSYEKL. The ends were cut back, 4 bases at V and 1 base at J, with 10 bases in the middle. The CDR3 totals 14 residues. CDR3 sequence reads: CASSLHRENTEAFF. CDR3 nucleotide sequence: TGCGCCAGCAGCCTCCATAGGGAGAACACTGAAGCTTTCTTT.

This sequence joins TRBV28 and TRBJ2-7, with 11 bases lining up with TRBD2. This CDR3 has 16 amino acids. CDR1 is MDHEN and CDR2 is SYDVKM in the germline V gene. V trimming: 3 bases; J trimming: 3 bases; junction bases outside the gene matches: 7. The CDR3 region is CASSFTSGSPGYEQYF. Here the CDR3 DNA reads TGTGCCAGCAGTTTCACTAGCGGGAGTCCTGGCTACGAGCAGTACTTC.

This sequence joins TRBV19 and TRBJ2-1; 7 nucleotides align to TRBD2. The CDR3 runs 14 residues. Trimming removed 8 bases from V and 8 bases from J; junction bases left unmatched: 12. Germline-derived CDR1 and CDR2 are LNHDA and SQIVND (reference sequence). The DNA of the CDR3 is TGTGCCAGTCCCGGCGCGGGAGAGAATTATGAGCAGTTCTTC. This encodes CASPGAGENYEQFF.

The V and J genes are TRBV5-4 and TRBJ2-7; D is perhaps TRBD2 (6 bases). This CDR3 spans 15 amino acids. Germline V gene lookup returns CDR1 SGHNT and CDR2 YYREEE (reference sequence). V was cut by 0 bases and J by 3 bases, with 13 bases left in between. As DNA, the CDR3 is TGTGCCAGCAGCTTGGCCCCACGCGGGAACTACGAGCAGTACTTC. This translates into CASSLAPRGNYEQYF.

The chain links TRBV4-1 to TRBJ2-2; 13 bases align to TRBD2. Germline V gene lookup returns CDR1 MGHRA and CDR2 YSYEKL. The CDR3 covers 15 residues. V was pared by 6 bases and J by 6 bases, with 4 bases of the junction left unmatched. The CDR3 DNA sequence: TGCGCCAGCAGTCCACTAGCGGGGGGGCCCGGGGAGCTGTTTTTT. This gives the protein CASSPLAGGPGELFF.

This clone was observed a single time. DNA of the CDR3: TGCGCCAGCAGCTATGGACAGGCCCCAGATACGCAGTATTTT. Translated: CASSYGQAPDTQYF. The V call is TRBV5-1, the J call TRBJ2-3; 7 bases are a match to TRBD1. Germline values: CDR1 SGHRS, CDR2 YFSETQ. V shed 3 bases, J shed 4 bases, and the junction held 5 bases outside the gene matches. There are 14 residues in the CDR3.

This rearrangement joins TRBV7-2 to TRBJ2-2; no firm D call. CDR1 and CDR2 (germline): SGHTA, FQGNSA. There are 15 residues in the CDR3. V lost 4 bases, J lost 3 bases, and 12 bases lay in between. CDR3 bases: TGTGCCAGCAGCTCGCAGACCCAGCACACCGGGGAGCTGTTTTTT. It codes for CASSSQTQHTGELFF.

V gene TRBV5-4 combines with J gene TRBJ2-7, with 13 bases that match TRBD2. Unmatched junction bases numbered 7, after V lost 4 bases and J lost 3 bases. The CDR3 runs to 16 residues. Germline V gives CDR1 SGHNT, CDR2 YYREEE (reference sequence). In DNA, the CDR3 is TGTGCCAGCAGCGATACTACTAGCGGGAGGGTCTACGAGCAGTACTTC. This encodes CASSDTTSGRVYEQYF.

The V and J genes are TRBV5-6 and TRBJ2-1; 9 bases are shared with TRBD1. Germline CDR1 SGHDT, CDR2 YYEEEE. The CDR3 is 15 residues long. Unmatched junction bases numbered 8, after V lost 4 bases and J lost 6 bases. CDR3 sequence (DNA): TGTGCCAGCAGCCGGAGCTACAGGGGGCTCAATGAGCAGTTCTTC. Protein: CASSRSYRGLNEQFF.

The chain employs TRBV30 and TRBJ2-7; D is unresolved. V shed 7 bases and J shed 3 bases, with 10 bases lying between them. In germline, CDR1 is GTSNPN, CDR2 SVGIG (reference sequence). The CDR3 totals 11 residues. CDR3 DNA sequence: TGTGCCTTGATACAGAGCTACGAGCAGTACTTC. This translates into CALIQSYEQYF. Drawing the rest from reference TRBV30 and TRBJ2-7, the complete variable domain is SQTIHQWPATLVQPVGSPLSLECTVEGTSNPNLYWYRQAAGRGLQLLFYSVGIGQISSEVPQNLSASRPQDRQFILSSKKLLLSDSGFYLCALIQSYEQYFGPGTRLTVT.

V gene TRBV19 combines with J gene TRBJ2-3; 8 bases agree with TRBD2. This CDR3 has 13 residues. The J segment lost 4 bases and the V segment lost 8 bases, leaving 5 bases of the junction unmatched. CDR1 and CDR2 from the germline V gene are LNHDA and SQIVND (reference sequence). In DNA, the CDR3 is TGTGCCAGTTGGGCGGGGGGAGCAGATACGCAGTATTTT. Its protein product is CASWAGGADTQYF. The variable domain in full, completed from reference TRBV19 and TRBJ2-3, reads DGGITQSPKYLFRKEGQNVTLSCEQNLNHDAMYWYRQDPGQGLRLIYYSQIVNDFQKGDIAEGYSVSREKKESFPLTVTSAQKNPTAFYLCASWAGGADTQYFGPGTRLTVL.

V is TRBV27 and J is TRBJ1-2; D gene unclear. Germline CDR1 MNHEY, CDR2 SMNVEV (reference sequence). Trimming shortened V by 6 bases and J by 8 bases, and 19 bases separated the two germline ends. This CDR3 region has 14 residues. CDR3 coding DNA: TGTGCCAGCAGCACCCACCGACGGATCGTAGGCTACACCTTC. Its translation is CASSTHRRIVGYTF.

The chain links TRBV2 to TRBJ2-7; D is uncertain. The CDR3 loop spans 10 amino acids. Germline lookup yields CDR1 SNHLY and CDR2 FYNNEI. V shed 6 bases and J shed 4 bases, with 4 bases lying between them. The CDR3 DNA follows: TGTGCCAGCAGCGCGTACGAGCAGTACTTC. Residues: CASSAYEQYF.

The rearrangement links TRBV5-8 to TRBJ1-5; 11 positions agree with TRBD1. This CDR3 is 16 amino acids long. V was pared by 4 bases and J by 3 bases, with 6 bases of the junction left unmatched. Germline CDR1 and CDR2: SGHTS and YDEGEE. DNA for the CDR3: TGTGCCAGCAGCAGGACAGGGGGCAGGGTCAATCAGCCCCAGCATTTT. Translation gives CASSRTGGRVNQPQHF. Together with reference TRBV5-8 and TRBJ1-5, the CDR3 gives the full variable domain: EAGVTQSPTHLIKTRGQQATLRCSPISGHTSVYWYQQALGLGLQFLLWYDEGEERNRGNFPPRFSGRQFPNYSSELNVNALELEDSALYLCASSRTGGRVNQPQHFGDGTRLSIL.

The chain couples TRBV29-1 to TRBJ2-5; 11 nucleotides agree with TRBD2. V lost 7 bases to trimming and J lost 4 bases; unmatched junction nucleotides: 20. The CDR3 totals 18 residues. Germline CDR1 and CDR2: SQVTM and ANQGSEA. CDR3 DNA sequence: TGCAGCGACCTCTCCGGCGTCAAACTAGCGGGGGACGGAGAGACCCAGTACTTC. Its protein is CSDLSGVKLAGDGETQYF.

The chain uses TRBV7-6 and TRBJ2-5, with 8 positions matching TRBD2. With 1 base clipped from V and 2 bases from J, the junction kept 9 bases outside the gene matches. The CDR3 runs to 17 residues. Germline values: CDR1 SGHVS, CDR2 FNYEAQ. The CDR3 region has the DNA TGTGCCAGCAGCTTAGGCGTGAGCGGGAGCGTTCAAGAGACCCAGTACTTC. Encoded protein: CASSLGVSGSVQETQYF.

This chain connects TRBV20-1 to TRBJ2-7, with D uncertain. Per the germline V gene, CDR1 is DFQATT and CDR2 is SNEGSKA (reference sequence). The CDR3 contains 11 residues. The ends were cut back, 0 bases at V and 5 bases at J, with 5 bases in the middle. The CDR3 spells CSAREENEQYF. As DNA, the CDR3 is TGCAGTGCTAGAGAGGAAAACGAGCAGTACTTC.

A few counts support this clone. This sequence joins TRBV7-9 and TRBJ1-2; possible D gene TRBD1, 5 bases. With 0 bases removed from V and 8 bases from J, the gap between germline ends came to 7 bases. The germline gives CDR1 SEHNR, CDR2 FQNEAQ (reference sequence). The CDR3 sequence is 12 residues long. CDR3 sequence (DNA): TGTGCCAGCAGCTTAGCAGGGGAAGGCTACACCTTC. As protein: CASSLAGEGYTF.

V is TRBV10-3 and J is TRBJ2-7; 8 bases agree with TRBD1. The V gene's germline CDR1 is ENHRY and CDR2 SYGVKD. This CDR3 is 15 amino acids long. Trimming cost V 7 bases and J 0 bases; bases outside gene matches: 8. The CDR3: CAINNGQGVSYEQYF. CDR3 bases: TGTGCCATCAATAACGGACAGGGTGTCTCCTACGAGCAGTACTTC.

The V and J genes are TRBV7-9 and TRBJ2-2; 8 bases agree with TRBD2. The CDR3 contains 14 residues. Germline assignment: CDR1 SEHNR and CDR2 FQNEAQ (reference sequence). The CDR3 bases are TGTGCTGTGGCCGGGAGCGGGAGTACCGGGGAGCTGTTTTTT. Translated: CAVAGSGSTGELFF.

V gene TRBV4-3 combines with J gene TRBJ2-1; 7 positions match TRBD2. Trimming at V came to 0 bases and at J to 0 bases, leaving 2 bases not matched to a gene. Germline V gene data show CDR1 as LGHNA and CDR2 as YSLEER. This CDR3 has 16 amino acids. The CDR3 DNA sequence: TGCGCCAGCAGCCAAGATCGCGGGAGCTCCTACAATGAGCAGTTCTTC. Translating it yields CASSQDRGSSYNEQFF.

V gene TRBV7-8 combines with J gene TRBJ1-1; 8 nucleotides align to TRBD1. V was clipped by 3 bases and J by 4 bases; unmatched bases: 7. Germline V gives CDR1 SGHVS, CDR2 FQNEAQ. The CDR3 has 15 residues. The CDR3 nucleotides are TGTGCCAGCAGCTTCCAGGGGGCGCGTGGCACTGAAGCTTTCTTT. Protein: CASSFQGARGTEAFF. The complete variable domain, with remaining parts taken from reference TRBV7-8 and TRBJ1-1, reads GAGVSQSPRYKVAKRGQDVALRCDPISGHVSLFWYQQALGQGPEFLTYFQNEAQLDKSGLPSDRFFAERPEGSVSTLKIQRTQQEDSAVYLCASSFQGARGTEAFFGQGTRLTVV.

CDR3 sequence: CASSRSPVTYEQYF. The DNA for the CDR3 is TGTGCCAGCAGCCGCTCCCCGGTAACCTACGAGCAGTACTTC. The V call is TRBV14, the J call TRBJ2-7; no clear D. The V and J ends lost 4 bases and 2 bases respectively, with 12 bases between them. CDR3 length equals 14 residues. Per germline, CDR1 SGHDN and CDR2 FVKESK.

This clone was seen just once. V usage is TRBV7-2 and J usage is TRBJ2-5; a weak D match, TRBD2 (7 bases). The germline V gene encodes CDR1 SGHTA and CDR2 FQGNSA. The CDR3 loop spans 16 amino acids. With 6 bases removed from V and 3 bases from J, the gap between germline ends came to 20 bases. CDR3 sequence reads: CASRRGGGRREETQYF. In DNA form, the CDR3 reads TGTGCCAGCAGGAGGGGGGGCGGAAGGCGAGAAGAGACCCAGTACTTC.

The chain recombines TRBV5-1 with TRBJ2-7, with 7 nucleotides matching TRBD2. J lost 5 bases, V lost 5 bases, and 13 bases had no gene match. Germline V gives CDR1 SGHRS, CDR2 YFSETQ. The CDR3 extends over 15 amino acids. CDR3 loop: CASSPSPAGFHEQYF. CDR3 DNA: TGCGCCAGCAGTCCAAGCCCAGCGGGATTCCACGAGCAGTACTTC.

The chain employs TRBV5-5 and TRBJ1-5; 8 positions match TRBD1. This CDR3 contains 19 residues. With 0 bases clipped from V and 0 bases from J, the junction kept 11 bases outside the gene matches. Germline lookup yields CDR1 SGHKS and CDR2 YYEKEE (reference sequence). DNA for the CDR3: TGTGCCAGCAGCTTGGCCCGGACAGGGATAAACCATAGCAATCAGCCCCAGCATTTT. Amino acids: CASSLARTGINHSNQPQHF.